The rows below give T cell receptor beta chains drawn from one sample of a study of control samples from healthy donors and cancer patients. Generated by immunoSEQ multiplex PCR, the TCRdb table keeps only in-frame clones and is missing some. This sample has 100,000 to 150,000 clones; 92% occur once, and the top ten carry around 0.52%. Sequencing was carried out using PBMCs. The receptor source for this set is an elderly man with head and neck cancer. Each CDR3 is given with its conserved first and last residue. Fields, in order: CDR3 DNA, CDR3 protein, D gene, J gene, V gene, clone size. D genes are given only for firm matches. Expanded clones get a size class; other rows say once, few or many, or leave the size out.

CDR3nt: TGCGCCAGCAGCAAACAGGGGGCTAGCAATCAGCCCCAGCATTTT; CDR3aa: CASSKQGASNQPQHF; d_gene: TRBD1; j_gene: TRBJ1-5; v_gene: TRBV4-1; abundance: .
CDR3nt: TGTGCCAGCAGTACCTACGACAATGAGCAGTTCTTC; CDR3aa: CASSTYDNEQFF; d_gene: .; j_gene: TRBJ2-1; v_gene: TRBV6-2/TRBV6-3; abundance: few
CDR3nt: TGCAGCGTCGACACCGGGGAGCTGTTTTTT; CDR3aa: CSVDTGELFF; d_gene: .; j_gene: TRBJ2-2; v_gene: TRBV29-1; abundance: .
CDR3nt: TGCGCCAGCAGCCGTGAGGGAACTAGCGGGAGCACAGATACGCAGTATTTT; CDR3aa: CASSREGTSGSTDTQYF; d_gene: TRBD2; j_gene: TRBJ2-3; v_gene: TRBV4-1; abundance: once
CDR3nt: TGTGCCTGGAGTGTCATTGGACAGACCCGAGCCAAAAACATTCAGTACTTC; CDR3aa: CAWSVIGQTRAKNIQYF; d_gene: .; j_gene: TRBJ2-4; v_gene: TRBV30; abundance: once
CDR3nt: TGTGCCAGCAGCTTGGGACTATGGGCAACTAATGAAAAACTGTTTTTT; CDR3aa: CASSLGLWATNEKLFF; d_gene: .; j_gene: TRBJ1-4; v_gene: TRBV5-6; abundance: .
CDR3nt: TGTGCTAGTGGTTTGATAAGGACAGGGGGAGGGTTGATAGAGACCCAGTACTTC; CDR3aa: CASGLIRTGGGLIETQYF; d_gene: TRBD1; j_gene: TRBJ2-5; v_gene: TRBV12-5; abundance: .
CDR3nt: TGCAGCCTCCAGGACCGGGGCGGGGGTGGCTACACCTTC; CDR3aa: CSLQDRGGGGYTF; d_gene: .; j_gene: TRBJ1-2; v_gene: TRBV29-1; abundance: .
CDR3nt: TGTGCCAGCAGCTTAGGGTCTAGCGCAGAGACCCAGTACTTC; CDR3aa: CASSLGSSAETQYF; d_gene: .; j_gene: TRBJ2-5; v_gene: TRBV7-2; abundance: .
CDR3nt: TGTGCCAGCAGCTTAGTAGCTTTCGAGCAGTACTTC; CDR3aa: CASSLVAFEQYF; d_gene: .; j_gene: TRBJ2-7; v_gene: TRBV7-2; abundance: .
CDR3nt: TGTGCCAGCAGTGGCAGAAGGGACCCGAACACTGAAGCTTTCTTT; CDR3aa: CASSGRRDPNTEAFF; d_gene: .; j_gene: TRBJ1-1; v_gene: TRBV6-4; abundance: .
CDR3nt: TGTGCCACCAGCAGACATGACAGGATCTATGGCTACACCTTC; CDR3aa: CATSRHDRIYGYTF; d_gene: .; j_gene: TRBJ1-2; v_gene: TRBV15; abundance: .
CDR3nt: TGTGCCAGCAGCTTACAGGAGGGAGCTGAAGCTTTCTTT; CDR3aa: CASSLQEGAEAFF; d_gene: .; j_gene: TRBJ1-1; v_gene: TRBV7-9; abundance: once
CDR3nt: TGCGCCAGTCGACTAGCGTCGAACCAAGAGACCCAGTACTTC; CDR3aa: CASRLASNQETQYF; d_gene: TRBD2; j_gene: TRBJ2-5; v_gene: TRBV5-1; abundance: .
CDR3nt: TGTGCCAGCAGCGTAGACGGGAGCTATGGCTACACCTTC; CDR3aa: CASSVDGSYGYTF; d_gene: .; j_gene: TRBJ1-2; v_gene: TRBV9; abundance: .
CDR3nt: TGTGCCAGTAGTATCGGGGTCGGGTACCAAGAGACCCAGTACTTC; CDR3aa: CASSIGVGYQETQYF; d_gene: .; j_gene: TRBJ2-5; v_gene: TRBV19; abundance: .
CDR3nt: TGTGCCACCAGCAGAGGGGGAGAGTCCTACGAGCAGTACTTC; CDR3aa: CATSRGGESYEQYF; d_gene: .; j_gene: TRBJ2-7; v_gene: TRBV15; abundance: .
CDR3nt: TGCGCCAGCAGTGTGACAGTTAACTATGGCTACACCTTC; CDR3aa: CASSVTVNYGYTF; d_gene: .; j_gene: TRBJ1-2; v_gene: TRBV10-1; abundance: .
CDR3nt: TGTGCCAGCAGTTACTCGAGTTGGCCAGACTATGGCTACACCTTC; CDR3aa: CASSYSSWPDYGYTF; d_gene: .; j_gene: TRBJ1-2; v_gene: TRBV6-2/TRBV6-3; abundance: .
CDR3nt: TGTGCCAGCAGCTTCTCCCCGTTAGCGGGGGGGCCGCGCGAGCAGTACTTC; CDR3aa: CASSFSPLAGGPREQYF; d_gene: TRBD2; j_gene: TRBJ2-7; v_gene: TRBV5-6; abundance: few
CDR3nt: TGTGCCAGTAGGGGAGATCGAGGCTATGGCTACACCTTC; CDR3aa: CASRGDRGYGYTF; d_gene: .; j_gene: TRBJ1-2; v_gene: TRBV19; abundance: .
CDR3nt: TGTGCCAGCAGCTCCCAGGGGGCTATCTATGAAAAACTGTTTTTT; CDR3aa: CASSSQGAIYEKLFF; d_gene: TRBD1; j_gene: TRBJ1-4; v_gene: TRBV7-9; abundance: .